These T cell receptor beta chains were read from a single sample in a study of blood T cell repertoires in COVID-19. Sequencing was performed with immunoSEQ multiplex PCR; in TCRdb, only in-frame clones are kept and a portion is missing. The sample yields more than 65,000 clones, roughly 80% seen once. What was sequenced was peripheral blood. The receptor set was obtained from a man aged 25-45 years with COVID-19, enrolled during active disease. The CDR3 runs from the conserved cysteine through the conserved F or W. Fields, in order: J gene, V gene, CDR3 protein.

TRBJ2-1 TRBV7-9 CASSLTGQSRGQFF
TRBJ2-3 TRBV7-2 CASSFPIEAVSTDTQYF
TRBJ1-6 TRBV5-1 CASPQPGTRGTTYNSPLHF
TRBJ1-1 TRBV7-9 CASSLGQGTEAFF
TRBJ1-5 TRBV5-5 CASSSAVGTGPQHF
TRBJ1-1 TRBV7-9 CASSFSPGTEAFF
TRBJ2-1 TRBV10-3 CAISPGPGQGGQEQFF
TRBJ1-2 TRBV2 CASSVGGTYGYTF
TRBJ2-1 TRBV5-1 CASSLALALSSNEQFF
TRBJ2-1 TRBV4-3 CASSQRQGSDEQFF
TRBJ1-1 TRBV5-4 CASSLHQGRPRTEAFF